The 21 T cell receptor beta chains below all came from one sample that was sequenced in a study of beta chain features in type 1 diabetes. Broader study findings: Type 1 diabetes patients showed a moderate but significant shortening of TCRB CDR3s in all four CD4+ subsets.

No antigen is known for these receptors. Expressed TCRB transcripts were sequenced after all isolated RNA was converted to cDNA. Method: immunoSEQ multiplex PCR; TCRdb's copy keeps in-frame clones and lacks some. Of roughly 220,000 clones in the sample, roughly 17% were seen once. Sequencing was performed on naive CD4+ T cells from blood. The receptors shown here come from a young man with type 1 diabetes.

On this clone: Other DNA sequences of this sample code for an identical CDR3. V and J are TRBV29-1 and TRBJ1-1; D remains ambiguous. The V end was cut by 3 bases, the J end by 0 bases, with 8 bases between. The CDR3 length is 13 residues. CDR1 and CDR2 from the germline V gene are SQVTM and ANQGSEA. The CDR3, as DNA: TGCAGCGTTGACAGATCCATGAACACTGAAGCTTTCTTT. Protein sequence: CSVDRSMNTEAFF.

This clone has only a few counts. This chain links TRBV20-1 with TRBJ1-2; D not certain. V lost 6 bases and J lost 2, with 4 bases in between. Per germline, CDR1 DFQATT and CDR2 SNEGSKA (reference sequence). CDR3 length: 10 residues. The CDR3 DNA is TGCAGTGCCGAGAACTATGGCTACACCTTC. As protein: CSAENYGYTF.

The chain combines TRBV10-3 with TRBJ1-5, with D unresolved. V dropped 4 bases and J dropped 1 base, with 8 bases sitting between them. This CDR3 has 14 residues. Germline V CDR1 and CDR2: ENHRY, SYGVKD. The CDR3 region is CAISGQISNQPQHF. CDR3 in DNA: TGTGCCATCAGTGGGCAGATCAGCAATCAGCCCCAGCATTTT.

This clone was seen more than once but under ten times. The rearrangement joins TRBV5-4 to TRBJ2-5, with 10 bases identical to TRBD2. Germline-derived CDR1 and CDR2 are SGHNT and YYREEE (reference sequence). The CDR3 loop spans 15 amino acids. The trim removed 4 bases at V and 5 bases at J, leaving 8 bases unmatched. The CDR3 sequence is CASSPDSGRRETQYF. CDR3 coding DNA: TGTGCCAGCAGCCCGGATAGCGGGAGGAGGGAGACCCAGTACTTC.

This clone occurred a few times. DNA of the CDR3: TGCAGCGTTGAAGAAGCAGGGTCCAATGAGCAGTTCTTC. This translates into CSVEEAGSNEQFF. This chain joins TRBV29-1 and TRBJ2-1, with a tentative D call TRBD1 (5 bases). The CDR3 contains 13 residues. CDR1 and CDR2 (germline): SQVTM, ANQGSEA. V shed 0 bases and J shed 6 bases, with 9 bases lying between them.

This clone was counted a few times. The rearrangement joins TRBV5-4 to TRBJ2-1; TRBD2 agrees at 12 bases. Trimming at V came to 4 bases and at J to 8 bases, leaving 7 bases not matched to a gene. The CDR3 length is 15 residues. CDR1 and CDR2 (germline): SGHNT, YYREEE (reference sequence). This chain's CDR3 is CASSTTSGSFDEQFF. CDR3 in DNA: TGTGCCAGCAGCACGACTAGCGGGAGTTTCGATGAGCAGTTCTTC.

This clone was detected only a few times. This chain connects TRBV29-1 to TRBJ2-7, with a weak D call TRBD2 (6 bases). Germline CDR1 reads SQVTM; CDR2 reads ANQGSEA. V dropped 7 bases and J dropped 6 bases, with 22 bases sitting between them. The CDR3 extends over 14 amino acids. In DNA form, the CDR3 reads TGCAGCGCCGCGGGGATTTTGGCCCTTACCGAGCAGTACTTC. Its translation: CSAAGILALTEQYF.

This clone has only a few counts. The CDR3, as DNA: TGCGCCAGCAGCCAAGAGGCTAGCGATACGCAGTATTTT. This encodes CASSQEASDTQYF. The rearrangement uses TRBV4-1 and TRBJ2-3, with a tentative D call TRBD2 (5 bases). From germline, CDR1 is MGHRA and CDR2 YSYEKL. CDR3 length equals 13 residues. V lost 0 bases, J lost 6 bases, and 7 bases lay in between.

This chain connects TRBV5-1 to TRBJ1-1; D remains unclear. V shed 0 bases and J shed 5 bases, with 5 bases lying between them. This CDR3 has 12 residues. The germline V gene encodes CDR1 SGHRS and CDR2 YFSETQ. This CDR3 reads CASSLGTTEAFF. The CDR3 DNA sequence: TGCGCCAGCAGCTTGGGGACTACTGAAGCTTTCTTT.

This clone was recorded a few times. The V gene is TRBV30, the J gene TRBJ1-3; D is undetermined. The ends were cut back, 2 bases at V and 0 bases at J, with 2 bases in the middle. The germline gives CDR1 GTSNPN, CDR2 SVGIG (reference sequence). The CDR3 consists of 12 residues. The CDR3 DNA reads TGTGCCTGGAGTACCTCTGGAAACACCATATATTTT. Encoded protein: CAWSTSGNTIYF.

The chain recombines TRBV28 with TRBJ1-1, with TRBD1 identical over 8 bases. Looked up from germline, CDR1 is MDHEN and CDR2 is SYDVKM. The CDR3 is made up of 14 amino acids. The junction had 5 bases not matched to a gene; V was cut back by 5 bases and J by 3 bases. The CDR3 DNA sequence: TGTGCCAGCAGTCCCCAGGGGGCCTACACTGAAGCTTTCTTT. Its translation: CASSPQGAYTEAFF.

This clone was detected only a few times. The chain links TRBV6-7 to TRBJ2-2; D unclear. TRBV6-7 is an ORF, with its function uncertain. V lost 7 bases and J lost 7, with 4 bases in between. This CDR3 has 10 amino acids. The CDR3 DNA is TGTGCCAGCACTCTCGGGGAGCTGTTTTTT. Translating gives CASTLGELFF.

This chain links TRBV20-1 with TRBJ2-2; D is unclear. The CDR3 length is 11 residues. CDR1 DFQATT and CDR2 SNEGSKA come from the germline V gene (reference sequence). V was trimmed by 5 bases and J by 1 base, leaving 2 bases between them. The CDR3 here is CSARNTGELFF. Written as DNA, the CDR3 is TGCAGTGCTCGGAACACCGGGGAGCTGTTTTTT.

In DNA form, the CDR3 reads TGTGCCAGCAGCTCCCTAGCGGGAGGATACAATGAGCAGTTCTTC. Translated: CASSSLAGGYNEQFF. The chain combines TRBV11-2 with TRBJ2-1; 11 nucleotides match TRBD2. Germline V gives CDR1 SGHAT, CDR2 FQNNGV. V lost 4 bases to trimming and J lost 4 bases; unmatched junction nucleotides: 3. This CDR3 has 15 residues.

The chain employs TRBV5-1 and TRBJ2-6; D not resolved. Per germline, CDR1 SGHRS and CDR2 YFSETQ. This CDR3 is built from 15 residues. The V gene lost 2 bases and the J gene lost 2 bases, with 8 bases spanning the gap. DNA for the CDR3: TGCGCCAGCAGCTTTATCGAGACTGGGGCCAACGTCCTGACTTTC. It is translated as CASSFIETGANVLTF.

This clone has more than one count but fewer than ten. CDR3 in DNA: TGCAGCGTTGAACATGTGGATCTTCAGTACTTC. It specifies CSVEHVDLQYF. V usage is TRBV29-1 and J usage is TRBJ2-4; D is undetermined. The CDR3 loop spans 11 amino acids. V was pared by 2 bases and J by 11 bases, with 10 bases between. Germline V gives CDR1 SQVTM, CDR2 ANQGSEA. Based on the CDR3 plus reference TRBV29-1 and TRBJ2-4, the full variable domain is SAVISQKPSRDICQRGTSLTIQCQVDSQVTMMFWYRQQPGQSLTLIATANQGSEATYESGFVIDKFPISRPNLTFSTLTVSNMSPEDSSIYLCSVEHVDLQYFGAGTRLSVL.

Only a few counts were recorded for this clone. This rearrangement joins TRBV9 to TRBJ2-5; 9 nucleotides agree with TRBD2. The CDR3 loop spans 15 amino acids. V lost 3 bases and J lost 5; bases outside the gene matches: 8. The V gene's germline CDR1 is SGDLS and CDR2 YYNGEE. CDR3 loop: CASSAIGTSWETQYF. DNA for the CDR3: TGTGCCAGCAGCGCGATAGGGACTAGCTGGGAGACCCAGTACTTC.

Only a few counts were recorded for this clone. The chain is built from TRBV11-2 and TRBJ2-7, with TRBD2 identical over 10 bases. This CDR3 region has 16 residues. V dropped 4 bases and J dropped 3; count of bases not matched to a gene: 9. Germline CDR1 is SGHAT and CDR2 is FQNNGV. In DNA form, the CDR3 reads TGTGCCAGCAGCTCCCGCCACGCTAGCGGGGGCTACGAGCAGTACTTC. Translating gives CASSSRHASGGYEQYF. The variable domain in full, completed from reference TRBV11-2 and TRBJ2-7, reads EAGVAQSPRYKIIEKRQSVAFWCNPISGHATLYWYQQILGQGPKLLIQFQNNGVVDDSQLPKDRFSAERLKGVDSTLKIQPAKLEDSAVYLCASSSRHASGGYEQYFGPGTRLTVT.

The V call is TRBV29-1, the J call TRBJ2-6; D not certain. V lost 4 bases to trimming and J lost 2 bases, with 6 bases between them. This CDR3 has 13 residues. Germline V CDR1 and CDR2: SQVTM, ANQGSEA. This chain's CDR3 is CSVAVTGANVLTF. CDR3 nucleotide sequence: TGCAGCGTTGCGGTTACTGGGGCCAACGTCCTGACTTTC.

This clone has just a few counts. The chain uses TRBV5-1 and TRBJ2-5, with 9 nucleotides matching TRBD1. The ends lost 1 base at V and 5 bases at J; junction bases unmatched: 3. The germline V gene encodes CDR1 SGHRS and CDR2 YFSETQ. The CDR3 is 14 amino acids. The CDR3 DNA is TGCGCCAGCAGCTTGACAGGGGGCAGTGAGACCCAGTACTTC. Protein sequence: CASSLTGGSETQYF.

This clone was observed a handful of times. The rearrangement uses TRBV7-2 and TRBJ2-7; D may correspond to TRBD1 or TRBD2 (5 bases each). The CDR3 is 14 amino acids. Germline V gene data show CDR1 as SGHTA and CDR2 as FQGNSA. The ends were cut back, 10 bases at V and 0 bases at J, with 16 bases in the middle. The DNA of the CDR3 is TGTGCCACGGTCGGGGCAGCTCACTCCTACGAGCAGTACTTC. This translates into CATVGAAHSYEQYF.